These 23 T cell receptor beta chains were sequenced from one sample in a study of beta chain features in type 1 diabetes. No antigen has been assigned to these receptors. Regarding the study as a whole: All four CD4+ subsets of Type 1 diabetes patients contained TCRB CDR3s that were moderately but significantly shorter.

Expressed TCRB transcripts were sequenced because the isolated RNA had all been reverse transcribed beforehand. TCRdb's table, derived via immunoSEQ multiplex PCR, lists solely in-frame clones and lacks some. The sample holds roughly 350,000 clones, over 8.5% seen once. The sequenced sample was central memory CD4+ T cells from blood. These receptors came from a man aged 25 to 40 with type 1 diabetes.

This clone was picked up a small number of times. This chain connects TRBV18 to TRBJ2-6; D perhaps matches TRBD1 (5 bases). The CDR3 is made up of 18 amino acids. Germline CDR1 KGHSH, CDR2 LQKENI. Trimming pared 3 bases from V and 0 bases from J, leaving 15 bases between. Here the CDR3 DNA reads TGTGCCAGCTCACCTAGGCAGGGCTCGCTCTCTGGGGCCAACGTCCTGACTTTC. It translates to CASSPRQGSLSGANVLTF.

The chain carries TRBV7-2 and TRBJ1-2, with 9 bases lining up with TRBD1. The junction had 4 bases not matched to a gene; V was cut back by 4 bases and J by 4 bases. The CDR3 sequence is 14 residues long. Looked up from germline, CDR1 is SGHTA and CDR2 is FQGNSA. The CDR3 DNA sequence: TGTGCCAGCAGCTCGACAGGGGGAAGCTATGGCTACACCTTC. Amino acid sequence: CASSSTGGSYGYTF. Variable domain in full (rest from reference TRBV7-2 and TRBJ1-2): GAGVSQSPSNKVTEKGKDVELRCDPISGHTALYWYRQSLGQGLEFLIYFQGNSAPDKSGLPSDRFSAERTGGSVSTLTIQRTQQEDSAVYLCASSSTGGSYGYTFGSGTRLTVV.

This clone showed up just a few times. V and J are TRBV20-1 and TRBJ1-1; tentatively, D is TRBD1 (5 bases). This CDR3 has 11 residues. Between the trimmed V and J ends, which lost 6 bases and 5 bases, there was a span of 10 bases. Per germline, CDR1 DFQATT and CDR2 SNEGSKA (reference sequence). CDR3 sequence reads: CSAWGGTEAFF. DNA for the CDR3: TGCAGTGCCTGGGGGGGGACTGAAGCTTTCTTT.

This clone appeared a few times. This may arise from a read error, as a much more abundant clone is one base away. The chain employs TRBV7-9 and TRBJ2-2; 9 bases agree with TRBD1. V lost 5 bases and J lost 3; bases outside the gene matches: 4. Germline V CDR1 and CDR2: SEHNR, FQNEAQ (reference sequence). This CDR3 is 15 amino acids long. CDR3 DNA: TGTGCCAGCAGCCCCGGGACAGGGTACACCGGGGAGCTGTTTTTT. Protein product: CASSPGTGYTGELFF.

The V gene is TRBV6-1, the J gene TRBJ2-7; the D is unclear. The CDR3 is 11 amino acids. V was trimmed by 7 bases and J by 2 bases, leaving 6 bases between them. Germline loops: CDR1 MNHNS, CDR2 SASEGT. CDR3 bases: TGTGCCAGCACCAGTACCTACGAGCAGTACTTC. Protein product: CASTSTYEQYF.

This CDR3 reads CASSVDLGAYEQYF. As DNA, the CDR3 is TGTGCCAGCAGCGTAGATCTGGGCGCCTACGAGCAGTACTTC. V is TRBV9 and J is TRBJ2-7; D unresolved. Germline V gene sequence: CDR1 SGDLS, CDR2 YYNGEE. CDR3 length: 14 amino acids. Trimming left V 0 bases short and J 2 bases short, with 9 bases between. The full variable domain, rest sourced from reference TRBV9 and TRBJ2-7, is DSGVTQTPKHLITATGQRVTLRCSPRSGDLSVYWYQQSLDQGLQFLIQYYNGEERAKGNILERFSAQQFPDLHSELNLSSLELGDSALYFCASSVDLGAYEQYFGPGTRLTVT.

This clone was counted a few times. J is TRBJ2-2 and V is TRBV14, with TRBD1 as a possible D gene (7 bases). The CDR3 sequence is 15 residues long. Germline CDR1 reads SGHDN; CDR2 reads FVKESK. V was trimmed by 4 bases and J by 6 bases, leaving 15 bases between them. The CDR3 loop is CASSPSDRRAGELFF. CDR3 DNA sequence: TGTGCCAGCAGCCCATCGGACAGGAGGGCCGGGGAGCTGTTTTTT.

This CDR3 reads CASSLGRTGPDTQYF. The CDR3 nucleotides read TGTGCCAGCAGCTTAGGGCGGACGGGTCCAGATACGCAGTATTTT. V gene TRBV11-2 combines with J gene TRBJ2-3; no reliable D call. This CDR3 contains 15 residues. With 1 base removed from V and 4 bases from J, the gap between germline ends came to 12 bases. Germline V lookup: CDR1 SGHAT, CDR2 FQNNGV.

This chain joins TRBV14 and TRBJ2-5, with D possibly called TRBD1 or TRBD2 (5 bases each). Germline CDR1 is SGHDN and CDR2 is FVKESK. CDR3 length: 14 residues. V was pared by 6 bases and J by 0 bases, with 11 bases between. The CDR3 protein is CASRGEGYQETQYF. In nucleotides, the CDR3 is TGTGCCAGCAGGGGCGAGGGGTACCAAGAGACCCAGTACTTC. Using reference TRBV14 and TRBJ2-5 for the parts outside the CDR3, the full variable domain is EAGVTQFPSHSVIEKGQTVTLRCDPISGHDNLYWYRRVMGKEIKFLLHFVKESKQDESGMPNNRFLAERTGGTYSTLKVQPAELEDSGVYFCASRGEGYQETQYFGPGTRLLVL.

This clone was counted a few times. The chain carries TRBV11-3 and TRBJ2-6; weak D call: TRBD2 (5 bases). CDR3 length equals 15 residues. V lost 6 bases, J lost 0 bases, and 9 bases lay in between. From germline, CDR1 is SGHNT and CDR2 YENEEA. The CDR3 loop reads CASRNGDSGANVLTF. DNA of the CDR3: TGTGCCAGCAGAAACGGGGACTCTGGGGCCAACGTCCTGACTTTC.

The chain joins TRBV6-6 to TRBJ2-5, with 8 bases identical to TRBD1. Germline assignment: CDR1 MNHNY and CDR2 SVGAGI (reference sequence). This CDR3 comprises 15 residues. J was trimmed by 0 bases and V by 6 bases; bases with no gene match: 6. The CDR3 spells CASRGGQGNQETQYF. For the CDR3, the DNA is TGTGCCAGCAGGGGAGGACAGGGTAACCAAGAGACCCAGTACTTC.

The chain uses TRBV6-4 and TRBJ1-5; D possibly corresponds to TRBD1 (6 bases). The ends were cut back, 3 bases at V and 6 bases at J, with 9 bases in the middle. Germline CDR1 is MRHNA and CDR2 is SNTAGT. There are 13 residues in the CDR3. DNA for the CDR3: TGTGCCAGCAGTGAACAGGGCGGTCAGCCCCAGCATTTT. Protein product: CASSEQGGQPQHF.

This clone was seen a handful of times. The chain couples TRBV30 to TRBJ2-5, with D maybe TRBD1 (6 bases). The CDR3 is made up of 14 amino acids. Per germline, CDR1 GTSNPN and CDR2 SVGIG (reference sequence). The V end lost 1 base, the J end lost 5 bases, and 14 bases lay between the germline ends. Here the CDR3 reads CAWSELGRGETQYF. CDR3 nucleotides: TGTGCCTGGAGTGAGTTGGGCAGGGGCGAGACCCAGTACTTC.

The CDR3 DNA sequence: TGTGCCTGGAGTTCATGGGAAGGGTATTCCTACAATGAGCAGTTCTTC. As protein: CAWSSWEGYSYNEQFF. The chain uses TRBV30 and TRBJ2-1; D is unresolved. The CDR3 extends over 16 amino acids. CDR1 and CDR2 from the germline V gene are GTSNPN and SVGIG (reference sequence). V was shortened by 2 bases and J by 1 base, with 15 bases between the two germline ends.

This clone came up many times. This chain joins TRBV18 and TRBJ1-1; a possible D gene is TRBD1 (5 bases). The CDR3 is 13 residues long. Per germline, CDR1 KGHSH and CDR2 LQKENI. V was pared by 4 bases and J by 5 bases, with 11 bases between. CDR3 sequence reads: CASSQGGETEAFF. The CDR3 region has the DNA TGTGCCAGCTCACAGGGAGGGGAGACTGAAGCTTTCTTT.

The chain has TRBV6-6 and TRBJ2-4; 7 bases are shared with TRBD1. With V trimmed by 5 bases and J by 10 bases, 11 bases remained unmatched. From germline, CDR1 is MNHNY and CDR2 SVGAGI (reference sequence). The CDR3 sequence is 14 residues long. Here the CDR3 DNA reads TGTGCCAGCAGTGAGGGAGACAGGGTAGGGATTCAGTACTTC. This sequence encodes CASSEGDRVGIQYF.

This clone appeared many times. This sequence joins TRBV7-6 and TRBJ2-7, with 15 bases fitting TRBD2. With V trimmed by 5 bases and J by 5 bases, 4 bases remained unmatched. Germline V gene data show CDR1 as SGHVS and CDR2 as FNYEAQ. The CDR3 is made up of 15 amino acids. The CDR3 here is CASSIRTSGRDEQYF. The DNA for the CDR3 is TGTGCCAGCAGCATCCGGACTAGCGGGAGGGACGAGCAGTACTTC.

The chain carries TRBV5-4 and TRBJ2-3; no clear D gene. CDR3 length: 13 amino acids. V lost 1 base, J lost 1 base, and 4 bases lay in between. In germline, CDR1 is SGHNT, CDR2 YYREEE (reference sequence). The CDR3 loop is CASSLSGTDTQYF. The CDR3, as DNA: TGTGCCAGCAGCTTGTCGGGCACAGATACGCAGTATTTT.

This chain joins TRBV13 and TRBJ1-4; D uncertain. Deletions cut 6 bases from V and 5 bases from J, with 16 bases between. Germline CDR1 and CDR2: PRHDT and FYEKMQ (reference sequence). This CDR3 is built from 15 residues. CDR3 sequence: CASSFFDGPNEKLFF. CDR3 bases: TGTGCCAGCAGTTTCTTCGACGGTCCGAATGAAAAACTGTTTTTT.

CDR3 protein: CAWWAYESTDTQYF. CDR3 in DNA: TGTGCCTGGTGGGCCTACGAGAGCACAGATACGCAGTATTTT. The gene calls are TRBV5-4 and TRBJ2-3; D remains unclear. Germline V gene sequence: CDR1 SGHNT, CDR2 YYREEE (reference sequence). This CDR3 region has 14 residues. The ends were cut back, 10 bases at V and 0 bases at J, with 15 bases in the middle.

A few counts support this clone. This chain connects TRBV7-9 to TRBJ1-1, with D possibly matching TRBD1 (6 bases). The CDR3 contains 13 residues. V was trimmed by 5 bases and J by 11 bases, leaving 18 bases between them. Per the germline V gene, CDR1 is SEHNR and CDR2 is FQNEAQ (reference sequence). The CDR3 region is CASSPGVRDLAFF. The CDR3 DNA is TGTGCCAGCAGCCCAGGGGTAAGGGATTTGGCTTTCTTT.

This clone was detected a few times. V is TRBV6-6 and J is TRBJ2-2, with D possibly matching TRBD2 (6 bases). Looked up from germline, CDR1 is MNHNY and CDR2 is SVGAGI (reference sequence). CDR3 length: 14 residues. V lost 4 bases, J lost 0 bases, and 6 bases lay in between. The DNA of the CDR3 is TGTGCCAGCAGTTCTAGCGCGAACACCGGGGAGCTGTTTTTT. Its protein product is CASSSSANTGELFF.

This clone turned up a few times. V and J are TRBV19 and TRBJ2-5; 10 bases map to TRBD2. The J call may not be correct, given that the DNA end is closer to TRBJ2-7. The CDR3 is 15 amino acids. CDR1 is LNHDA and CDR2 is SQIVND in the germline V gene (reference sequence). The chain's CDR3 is CASSMGIAGGGEQYF. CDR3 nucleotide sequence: TGTGCCAGTAGTATGGGAATAGCGGGAGGCGGCGAGCAGTACTTC.